The source of this TCR beta chain is a study of T-cell memory formation after mild COVID-19. Study-level results: Day 15 to 85 contracting clones showed balanced CD4/CD8; later expanders leaned CD4+. CD4+ contracting clones lay mainly in CM and EM, CD8+ ones in EMRA.

In this sample, this clonotype turned up many times. The antigen is unknown. Trimming took off 1 base at V and 3 bases at J, with 19 bases between the two ends. Germline-derived CDR1 and CDR2 are LGHDT and YNNKEL (reference sequence). The CDR3 is 17 residues long. One entry per CDR3 protein, called by TCRdb with MiXCR from the 5' RACE reads. The sample has about 210,000 distinct CDR3 sequences; around 26% are singletons. The TCR comes from an adult woman who had mild COVID-19 (a few samples of this study predate the infection). Cell type and time point are not known. This chain joins TRBV3-1 and TRBJ2-7; D may be TRBD2 (6 bases). The sample comprised PBMCs or a T cell subset sorted from them (not recorded which). The CDR3 protein is CASSQVWRASTYYEQYF. CDR3 bases: TGTGCCAGCAGCCAAGTTTGGAGGGCAAGCACCTACTACGAGCAGTACTTC.